These T cell receptor beta chains were read from a single sample in a study of cytomegalovirus exposure and HLA in healthy donors. Produced via immunoSEQ multiplex PCR; TCRdb's table is partial and in-frame only. The sample has over 100,000 clones; 70% to 80% are singletons. The sequencing input was PBMCs. These receptors all come from a human donor in good health. Both conserved end residues are part of each CDR3. The D gene is left open where the match is weak. Clone size is given for some rows only: seen once, a few or many times, or a class if the clone is expanded.

d_call j_call v_call clone_size cdr3_nt cdr3_aa
TRBD1 TRBJ1-1 TRBV5-1 NA TGCGCCAGCAGCCCTGGAGTTGTCCAGGGGGTCGGGGCTTTCTTT CASSPGVVQGVGAFF
TRBD1 TRBJ1-4 TRBV4-1 NA TGCGCCAGCAGCTCAGACAGGGGGCTTGCAACTAATGAAAAACTGTTTTTT CASSSDRGLATNEKLFF
TRBD2 TRBJ2-5 TRBV27 NA TGTGCCAGCAGCCCGGGACTAGCTGGAGAGACCCAGTACTTC CASSPGLAGETQYF
TRBD1 TRBJ1-1 TRBV6-6 NA TGTGCCAGCAGTTCGGGACAGGGGAGGACTGAAGCTTTCTTT CASSSGQGRTEAFF
NA TRBJ2-5 TRBV15 NA TGTGCCACCAGCAGAGGGGTGGGGGGGCGAGAGACCCAGTACTTC CATSRGVGGRETQYF
NA TRBJ1-2 TRBV28 few TGTGCCAGCCTCCAAACAGGGAGCTCTAACTATGGCTACACCTTC CASLQTGSSNYGYTF
TRBD2 TRBJ2-7 TRBV11-2 NA TGTGCCAGCAGCTTAGAACTAGCGGGTTCCTCCTACGAGCAGTACTTC CASSLELAGSSYEQYF
NA TRBJ1-5 TRBV6-1 NA TGTGCCAGCAGTGAATTGGGCCACAGCAATCAGCCCCAGCATTTT CASSELGHSNQPQHF
NA TRBJ1-3 TRBV5-8 once TGTGCCAGCAGCTTGTTGCGGGACACCATATATTTT CASSLLRDTIYF
NA TRBJ1-4 TRBV7-9 NA TGTGCCAGCAGCTTAGCGCTTGGCGGTGAAAATGAAAAACTGTTTTTT CASSLALGGENEKLFF
TRBD1 TRBJ2-7 TRBV5-1 once TGCGCCAGCAGCTCGGGACAGGCAATGAACGAGCAGTACTTC CASSSGQAMNEQYF
NA TRBJ1-2 TRBV19 NA TGTGCCAGTAGAACAGGGAGCCTTGGCGGCTACACCTTC CASRTGSLGGYTF
TRBD1 TRBJ2-7 TRBV5-1 NA TGCGCCAGCAGCTTGGTACCCGGGACAGTTATAGGGCAGTACTTC CASSLVPGTVIGQYF
TRBD1 TRBJ2-7 TRBV7-2 few TGTGCCAGCAGCTTAGCGCAGGGGGTATACGAGCAGTACTTC CASSLAQGVYEQYF
NA TRBJ2-1 TRBV29-1 NA TGCAGCGTCGCACTAGCTTCCAATGAGCAGTTCTTC CSVALASNEQFF
NA TRBJ2-3 TRBV5-1 NA TGCGCCAGCAGCTTCCCTCAGGGGTCAGCAGATACGCAGTATTTT CASSFPQGSADTQYF
NA TRBJ1-2 TRBV29-1 NA TGCAGCGTTGACCAAGACAGCCCCGGATACACTAACTATGGCTACACCTTC CSVDQDSPGYTNYGYTF
TRBD2 TRBJ2-5 TRBV6-6 NA TGTGCCAGTCGGTGGGGGGGCCAAGAGACCCAGTACTTC CASRWGGQETQYF
TRBD1 TRBJ2-7 TRBV18 NA TGTGCCAGCTCCCAGCCGGGACAGGGCGTCTACGAGCAGTACTTC CASSQPGQGVYEQYF
NA TRBJ2-3 TRBV19 NA TGTGCCAGTAGTATCCGAGGCGATACGCAGTATTTT CASSIRGDTQYF
TRBD1 TRBJ1-4 TRBV5-1 NA TGCGCCAGCAGACAGGGACAGGGACTAACTAATGAAAAACTGTTTTTT CASRQGQGLTNEKLFF
NA TRBJ2-3 TRBV7-2 few TGTGCCAGCAGCTTAGCCCACACAGATACGCAGTATTTT CASSLAHTDTQYF
NA TRBJ2-1 TRBV4-1 NA TGCGCCAGCAGCCAAGTCTCTGTAAATGAGCAGTTCTTC CASSQVSVNEQFF
NA TRBJ2-7 TRBV7-9 once TGTGCCAGCAGCCCCCGTGCCTACGAGCAGTACTTC CASSPRAYEQYF
NA TRBJ2-6 TRBV4-1 NA TGCGCCAGCAGCCTGAAGAGCTCTGGGGCCAACGTCCTGACTTTC CASSLKSSGANVLTF
TRBD1 TRBJ2-7 TRBV20-1 NA TGCAGTGCTAGACCCGGACAGGTTATGTACTTC CSARPGQVMYF
TRBD1 TRBJ2-1 TRBV5-8 NA TGTGCCAGCAGCGGGACAGGGGCCGACAATGAGCAGTTCTTC CASSGTGADNEQFF
NA TRBJ2-6 TRBV28 NA TGTGCCAGCAGCCTAACCCCAGGGGCCGGGGCCAACGTCCTGACTTTC CASSLTPGAGANVLTF
NA TRBJ2-7 TRBV7-2 NA TGTGCCAGCAGCTTAGCTGGCCCAGTGGAGCAGTACTTC CASSLAGPVEQYF
TRBD1 TRBJ1-1 TRBV6-5 few TGTGCCAGCAGGGGACAGGGGGCCGGGGACACTGAAGCTTTCTTT CASRGQGAGDTEAFF
TRBD1 TRBJ1-5 TRBV7-8 NA TGTGCCAGCAGCTTAGTTTCCGGACAGGGAGGTAATCAGCCCCAGCATTTT CASSLVSGQGGNQPQHF
TRBD2 TRBJ2-7 TRBV7-9 NA TGTGCCAGCAGCTCGGAAGCGGGGGCCTACGAGCAGTACTTC CASSSEAGAYEQYF
TRBD2 TRBJ2-1 TRBV6-1 NA TGTGCCAGCACCTCCCGGGGGGGAGGCTACAATGAGCAGTTCTTC CASTSRGGGYNEQFF
NA TRBJ2-3 TRBV4-2 NA TGTGCCAGCAGTGACCAGCGCCTAGCACAGAGGACGCAGTATTTT CASSDQRLAQRTQYF
NA TRBJ1-3 TRBV19 NA TGTGCCAGTAGTACCCTCCGGGGAAACACCATATATTTT CASSTLRGNTIYF
NA TRBJ1-5 TRBV19 NA TGTGCCAGTACCAACAGACCCACGGGGGGGCAGCCCCAGCATTTT CASTNRPTGGQPQHF
NA TRBJ2-5 TRBV27 NA TGTGCCAGCAGTCGCCAGGGCCTATCTCAAGAGACCCAGTACTTC CASSRQGLSQETQYF
NA TRBJ2-7 TRBV6-6 once TGTGCCAGCAGACCCAGGGGAAGCTCCTACGAGCAGTACTTC CASRPRGSSYEQYF
TRBD1 TRBJ1-5 TRBV19 NA TGTGCCAGTAGTAGGACAGGGGGCGTCAATCAGCCCCAGCATTTT CASSRTGGVNQPQHF
NA TRBJ1-1 TRBV5-1 once TGCGCCAGCAGCCCCCCGGGTCTGAACACTGAAGCTTTCTTT CASSPPGLNTEAFF
TRBD2 TRBJ2-1 TRBV7-3 NA TGTGCCAGCAGCTCTCCGGGACTAGCGGGGGGGAGCTCCTACAATGAGCAGTTCTTC CASSSPGLAGGSSYNEQFF